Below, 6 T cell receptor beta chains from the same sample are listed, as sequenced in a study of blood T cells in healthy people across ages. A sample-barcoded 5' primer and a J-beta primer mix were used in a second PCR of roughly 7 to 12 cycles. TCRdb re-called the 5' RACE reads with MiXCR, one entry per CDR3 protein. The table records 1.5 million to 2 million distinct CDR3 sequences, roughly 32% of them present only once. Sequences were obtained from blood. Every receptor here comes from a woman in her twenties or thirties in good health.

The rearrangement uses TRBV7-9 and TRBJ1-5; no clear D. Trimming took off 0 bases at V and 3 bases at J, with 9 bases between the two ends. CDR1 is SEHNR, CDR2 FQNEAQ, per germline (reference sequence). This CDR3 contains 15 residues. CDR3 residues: CASSLAGADNQPQHF. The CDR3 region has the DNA TGTGCCAGCAGCTTAGCGGGTGCAGACAATCAGCCCCAGCATTTT. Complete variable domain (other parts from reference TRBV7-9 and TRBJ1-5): DTGVSQNPRHKITKRGQNVTFRCDPISEHNRLYWYRQTLGQGPEFLTYFQNEAQLEKSRLLSDRFSAERPKGSFSTLEIQRTEQGDSAMYLCASSLAGADNQPQHFGDGTRLSIL.

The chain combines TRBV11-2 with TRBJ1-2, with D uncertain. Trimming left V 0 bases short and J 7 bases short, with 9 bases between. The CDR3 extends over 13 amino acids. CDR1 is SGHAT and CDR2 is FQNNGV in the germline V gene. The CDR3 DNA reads TGTGCCAGCAGCTTAGACAGAGGACCTGGCTACACCTTC. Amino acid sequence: CASSLDRGPGYTF.

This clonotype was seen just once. The CDR3 DNA is TGTGCCACCAGCAGAGGGCGGGGGCCTGGAGAAAAACTGTTTTTT. This codes for CATSRGRGPGEKLFF. The rearrangement links TRBV15 to TRBJ1-4; D possibly corresponds to TRBD1 (6 bases). CDR1 and CDR2 from the germline V gene are LNHNV and YYDKDF (reference sequence). V dropped 1 base and J dropped 8 bases, with 14 bases sitting between them. The CDR3 has 15 amino acids.

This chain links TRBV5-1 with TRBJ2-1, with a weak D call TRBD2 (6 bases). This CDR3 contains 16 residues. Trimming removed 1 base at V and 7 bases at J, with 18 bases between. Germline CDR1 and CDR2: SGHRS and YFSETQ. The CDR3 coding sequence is TGCGCCAGCAGCTTGTTTGGGAGGCGGGAACGAAATGAGCAGTTCTTC. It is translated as CASSLFGRRERNEQFF.

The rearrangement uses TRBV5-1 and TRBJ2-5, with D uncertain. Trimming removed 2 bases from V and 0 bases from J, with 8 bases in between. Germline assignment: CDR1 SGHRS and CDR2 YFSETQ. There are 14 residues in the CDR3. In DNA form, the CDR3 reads TGCGCCAGCAGCTTTAGCCCTTACCAAGAGACCCAGTACTTC. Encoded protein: CASSFSPYQETQYF.

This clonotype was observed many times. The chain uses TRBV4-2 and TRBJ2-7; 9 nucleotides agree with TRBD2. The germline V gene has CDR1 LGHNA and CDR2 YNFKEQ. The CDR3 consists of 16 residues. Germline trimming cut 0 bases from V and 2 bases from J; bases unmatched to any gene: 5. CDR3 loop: CASSQEGSGGPYEQYF. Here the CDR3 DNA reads TGTGCCAGCAGCCAAGAAGGTAGCGGGGGACCCTACGAGCAGTACTTC.